The 17 T cell receptor beta chains in this list originate from one sample, sequenced in a study of CD8 T cells in ankylosing spondylitis. TCRdb reprocessed the 5' RACE reads via MiXCR and lists one record per CDR3 protein. The sample holds under 850,000 distinct CDR3 sequences, 15% to 20% seen once. Study-level findings and limits: Ankylosing spondylitis blood seemed to carry a telltale TCR beta motif made of several highly homologous variants.

Antigen specificity for these receptors is unknown. The sequencing input was blood, either unsorted or a sorted T cell fraction (not recorded which). The receptors shown here come from a male donor with ankylosing spondylitis.

The sample holds a few counts of this clonotype. The genes are TRBV2 and TRBJ1-4; TRBD1 agrees at 7 bases. The CDR3 totals 12 residues. The germline CDR1 and CDR2 sequences are SNHLY and FYNNEI. The ends lost 10 bases at V and 6 bases at J; junction bases unmatched: 5. The CDR3 DNA follows: TGTGCCACCCACAGGGGAGATGAAAAACTGTTTTTT. The encoded protein is CATHRGDEKLFF.

This clonotype was seen many times. This rearrangement joins TRBV12-3 or TRBV12-4 to TRBJ1-1; D not resolved. Trimming left V 1 base short and J 7 bases short, with 4 bases between. The CDR3 has 11 residues. For the CDR3, the DNA is TGTGCCAGCAGTTTAGGGATTGAAGCTTTCTTT. Amino acid sequence: CASSLGIEAFF.

There are a few counts of this clonotype. V is TRBV7-9 and J is TRBJ2-5, with D tentatively TRBD1 or TRBD2 (6 bases each). Germline CDR1 SEHNR, CDR2 FQNEAQ (reference sequence). CDR3 length equals 14 residues. Trimming took off 4 bases at V and 5 bases at J, with 14 bases between the two ends. CDR3 in amino acids: CASSYGGGAETQYF. CDR3 coding DNA: TGTGCCAGCAGCTACGGAGGGGGAGCCGAGACCCAGTACTTC.

This clonotype came up a few times. The chain recombines TRBV5-8 with TRBJ2-2; 9 bases are shared with TRBD1. The germline CDR1 and CDR2 sequences are SGHTS and YDEGEE. J gave up 4 bases and V 1 base, and 2 bases lay outside the gene matches. The CDR3 is 15 residues long. The CDR3: CASSLKDRGTGELFF. The CDR3 DNA reads TGTGCCAGCAGCTTGAAGGACAGGGGCACCGGGGAGCTGTTTTTT.

This clonotype appeared a few times. An end of the junction does not agree with germline; a read error may underlie this. This rearrangement joins TRBV15 to TRBJ1-5; D call uncertain. Germline CDR1 reads LNHNV; CDR2 reads YYDKDF (reference sequence). The CDR3 totals 13 residues. In DNA, the CDR3 is TGTGCCACCAGCCGAGAACTCAATCAGCCCCAGCATTTT. This codes for CATSRELNQPQHF.

This clonotype was detected only a few times. The chain links TRBV18 to TRBJ2-5, with unresolved D. The V end lost 3 bases, the J end lost 4 bases, and 6 bases lay between the germline ends. Germline CDR1 KGHSH, CDR2 LQKENI. The CDR3 is 12 residues long. CDR3 nucleotide sequence: TGTGCCAGCTCACCTACGATAGAGACCCAGTACTTC. Protein product: CASSPTIETQYF.

This clonotype was detected many times. The chain combines TRBV6-5 with TRBJ1-3; D is unclear. In germline, CDR1 is MNHEY, CDR2 SVGAGI. The CDR3 is 17 amino acids. Trimming removed 0 bases from V and 0 bases from J, with 12 bases in between. The chain's CDR3 is CASSYSGQVVSGNTIYF. DNA for the CDR3: TGTGCCAGCAGTTACTCCGGGCAGGTCGTCTCTGGAAACACCATATATTTT.

The J gene is TRBJ2-1, the V gene TRBV6-1; 13 positions agree with TRBD2. Germline V gene sequence: CDR1 MNHNS, CDR2 SASEGT. The CDR3 has 16 residues. V trimming: 8 bases; J trimming: 5 bases; junction bases outside the gene matches: 9. The CDR3 nucleotides read TGTGCCAGCGGGACTAGCGGGGCCCGCGACGACAATGAGCAGTTCTTC. Protein: CASGTSGARDDNEQFF.

The table lists this clonotype with many counts. The rearrangement links TRBV20-1 to TRBJ2-1; D is perhaps TRBD1 or TRBD2 (5 bases each). CDR1 and CDR2 (germline): DFQATT, SNEGSKA (reference sequence). This CDR3 is 12 amino acids long. Trimming took 3 bases from V and 6 from J, leaving 9 bases between them. Written as DNA, the CDR3 is TGCAGTGCTAGGGGACCCCCCAATGAGCAGTTCTTC. Translated, it gives CSARGPPNEQFF.

The rearrangement joins TRBV20-1 to TRBJ2-5; 7 bases are a match to TRBD2. This CDR3 is built from 15 residues. The trim removed 2 bases at V and 4 bases at J, leaving 10 bases unmatched. Germline V CDR1 and CDR2: DFQATT, SNEGSKA (reference sequence). CDR3 protein: CSARTGTTPGETQYF. The CDR3 nucleotides read TGCAGTGCTAGAACCGGGACTACCCCGGGAGAGACCCAGTACTTC.

This clonotype has at least ten counts. V is TRBV5-1 and J is TRBJ2-3; D gene unclear. V was pared by 1 base and J by 1 base, with 4 bases between. Germline loops: CDR1 SGHRS, CDR2 YFSETQ. CDR3 length: 13 amino acids. The chain's CDR3 is CASSLWGTDTQYF. The CDR3 coding sequence is TGCGCCAGCAGCTTGTGGGGCACAGATACGCAGTATTTT.

This clonotype was recorded a few times. The rearrangement uses TRBV2 and TRBJ1-5, with D tentatively TRBD1 (5 bases). From germline, CDR1 is SNHLY and CDR2 FYNNEI. The V end was cut by 4 bases, the J end by 0 bases, with 10 bases between. This CDR3 has 15 residues. This CDR3 reads CASSVEGDSNQPQHF. In nucleotides, the CDR3 is TGTGCCAGCAGTGTTGAAGGGGATAGCAATCAGCCCCAGCATTTT.

This clonotype was detected ten times or more. The chain employs TRBV7-9 and TRBJ1-1; D remains unclear. Germline loops: CDR1 SEHNR, CDR2 FQNEAQ (reference sequence). Trimming cost V 5 bases and J 1 base, with 8 bases left between them. The CDR3 totals 13 residues. The CDR3 bases are TGTGCCAGCAGCCCCACAGCGAACACTGAAGCTTTCTTT. As protein: CASSPTANTEAFF.

This clonotype has a count of ten or more. The J gene is TRBJ1-5, the V gene TRBV2; TRBD1 aligns across 8 bases. The CDR3 runs to 15 residues. Trimming removed 6 bases from V and 4 bases from J; junction bases left unmatched: 8. The germline V gene has CDR1 SNHLY and CDR2 FYNNEI. The CDR3, as DNA: TGTGCCAGCAGCGGTGGGCAGGGGGCGAATCAGCCCCAGCATTTT. Its translation is CASSGGQGANQPQHF.

The chain has TRBV4-1 and TRBJ1-3, with D uncertain. The germline V gene has CDR1 MGHRA and CDR2 YSYEKL. V dropped 0 bases and J dropped 0 bases, with 6 bases sitting between them. This CDR3 is built from 15 residues. The CDR3 sequence: CASSQDIPSGNTIYF. The CDR3 DNA reads as TGCGCCAGCAGCCAAGACATACCCTCTGGAAACACCATATATTTT.

This clonotype has at least ten counts. The chain uses TRBV29-1 and TRBJ2-7; 8 nucleotides line up with TRBD1. CDR1 and CDR2 from the germline V gene are SQVTM and ANQGSEA. The CDR3 spans 13 residues. V was clipped by 5 bases and J by 5 bases; unmatched bases: 8. In nucleotides, the CDR3 is TGCAGCGTTATACCCCTGGACAGGGACGAGCAGTACTTC. Translating it yields CSVIPLDRDEQYF.

In its sample, this clonotype was seen a few times. The rearrangement joins TRBV7-9 to TRBJ2-1; 7 bases line up with TRBD2. This CDR3 spans 14 amino acids. Germline V lookup: CDR1 SEHNR, CDR2 FQNEAQ (reference sequence). Trimming at V came to 5 bases and at J to 7 bases, leaving 8 bases not matched to a gene. This CDR3 is CASSAPSGANEQFF. CDR3 nucleotide sequence: TGTGCCAGCAGCGCCCCAAGCGGGGCAAATGAGCAGTTCTTC.